This T cell receptor (beta chain) comes out of a study of shared clonotypes between healthy human individuals. Study-wide findings and caveats: Donors were few, which limited the genetic and exposure-history diversity represented. Rarefaction showed sorted-subset sequencing was incomplete despite large depth.

V shed 4 bases and J 4 bases; nucleotides not matched to a gene: 12. CDR3 length: 16 residues. CDR1 and CDR2 from the germline V gene are MGHRA and YSYEKL. Recent acute infections and vaccinations were absent in the healthy HIV-negative adult donors. There were only Caucasian adults among the donors, and all lived in Nashville, Tennessee. Details on this clone: What it binds is unknown.

Data came from immunoSEQ multiplex PCR; TCRdb stores just in-frame clones and leaves some out. This table holds some 2,100,000 clones, almost 96% found once. This chain connects TRBV4-1 to TRBJ1-2; 7 bases match TRBD1. The TCR comes from a man between 18 and 35 years old in good health. The sample consisted of naive CD4+ T cells sorted from blood. Subset given: CD45RA+ positively selected. The CDR3 is CASSPDEGGVFYGYTF. In DNA, the CDR3 is TGCGCCAGCAGCCCCGACGAAGGGGGCGTTTTCTATGGCTACACCTTC.